Listed here is a single T cell receptor (beta chain). As yet, its antigen is unknown. RNA transcripts served as the template for amplifying TCR beta CDR3 regions. With the HTBI primer set, the TCR CDR3 went through a first round of RT-PCR. TCRdb analysed the multiplex PCR reads with MiXCR anew, one entry per CDR3 protein. The sample yields a few hundred thousand distinct CDR3 sequences, roughly 46% seen once. This sample is drawn from a study of T cells in Graves' hyperthyroidism and ophthalmopathy. Study conclusions and caveats: The model's output predicted ophthalmopathy at a median of about 6.5 months prior to onset.

V was trimmed by 2 bases and J by 8 bases, leaving 10 bases between them. Germline CDR1 SQVTM, CDR2 ANQGSEA. This CDR3 has 12 amino acids. The sample consisted of peripheral blood or thyroid tissue (not recorded which). The receptor was isolated from a woman aged 18-29 years with Graves' hyperthyroidism. This chain uses TRBV29-1 with TRBJ2-1; D is unclear. CDR3 residues: CSVEQVYDEQFF. For the CDR3, the DNA is TGCAGCGTTGAACAAGTGTACGATGAGCAGTTCTTC.